The following is a TCR beta chain sequence with its context. Its antigen is unidentified. Trimming left V 1 base short and J 2 bases short, with 9 bases between. This CDR3 comprises 13 residues. In germline, CDR1 is SQVTM, CDR2 ANQGSEA. This record comes from a study of T cell responses to AZD1222 COVID-19 vaccine. Study in general: Analysis merged second doses at about 4 or about 12 weeks.

Overall study findings and caveats: Breadth and depth of Spike-specific TCRs rose after two AZD1222 doses. A reported finding is that nearly half of spike-specific TCRs target unmutated variant regions. Vaccine-related CD4 TCRs covered spike, predominating at 160-218 and 743-854.

Some clones are missing from TCRdb's copy, which holds only in-frame ones; the method was immunoSEQ multiplex PCR. This sample carries over 100,000 clones, 80% to 90% of them seen once, and the ten largest clones take around 8.7%. The sequenced sample was peripheral blood, obtained on day 0 of AZD1222 vaccination. V gene TRBV29-1 combines with J gene TRBJ2-7; the D is unclear. This receptor was obtained from an adult in good health. CDR3 region: CSVEAGPAYEQYF. CDR3 nucleotide sequence: TGCAGCGTTGAAGCCGGACCGGCCTACGAGCAGTACTTC.